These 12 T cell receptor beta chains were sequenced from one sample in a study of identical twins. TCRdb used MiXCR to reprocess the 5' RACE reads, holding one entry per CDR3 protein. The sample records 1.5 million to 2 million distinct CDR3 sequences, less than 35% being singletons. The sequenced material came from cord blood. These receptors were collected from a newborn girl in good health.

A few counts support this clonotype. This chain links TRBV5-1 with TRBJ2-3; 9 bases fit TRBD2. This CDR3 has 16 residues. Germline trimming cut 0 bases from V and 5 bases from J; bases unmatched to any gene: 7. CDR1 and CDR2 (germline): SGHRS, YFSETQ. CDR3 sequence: CASSLAASGVLDTQYF. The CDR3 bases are TGCGCCAGCAGCTTGGCCGCTAGCGGGGTCCTAGATACGCAGTATTTT. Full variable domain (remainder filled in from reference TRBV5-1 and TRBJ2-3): KAGVTQTPRYLIKTRGQQVTLSCSPISGHRSVSWYQQTPGQGLQFLFEYFSETQRNKGNFPGRFSGRQFSNSRSEMNVSTLELGDSALYLCASSLAASGVLDTQYFGPGTRLTVL.

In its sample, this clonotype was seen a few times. This chain's CDR3 is CASSLEDSTHSPLHF. The CDR3 DNA sequence: TGCGCCAGCAGCTTGGAAGACAGTACCCATTCACCCCTCCACTTT. The V and J genes are TRBV5-1 and TRBJ1-6, with D possibly TRBD1 on 5 matching bases. Between the trimmed V and J ends, which lost 0 bases and 8 bases, there was a span of 12 bases. Germline V gives CDR1 SGHRS, CDR2 YFSETQ. The CDR3 spans 15 residues.

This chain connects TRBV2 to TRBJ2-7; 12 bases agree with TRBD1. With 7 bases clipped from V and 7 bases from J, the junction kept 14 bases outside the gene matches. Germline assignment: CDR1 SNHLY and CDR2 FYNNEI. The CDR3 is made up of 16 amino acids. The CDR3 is CASIRTPGQGAREQYF. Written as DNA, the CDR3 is TGTGCCAGCATTAGAACCCCGGGACAGGGGGCGCGTGAGCAGTACTTC.

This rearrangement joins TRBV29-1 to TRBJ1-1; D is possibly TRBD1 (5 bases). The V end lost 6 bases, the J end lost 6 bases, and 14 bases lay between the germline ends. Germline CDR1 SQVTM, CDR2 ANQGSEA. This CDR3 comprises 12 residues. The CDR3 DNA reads TGCAGCGTCCGGGACGTCCTCCCTGAAGCTTTCTTT. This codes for CSVRDVLPEAFF.

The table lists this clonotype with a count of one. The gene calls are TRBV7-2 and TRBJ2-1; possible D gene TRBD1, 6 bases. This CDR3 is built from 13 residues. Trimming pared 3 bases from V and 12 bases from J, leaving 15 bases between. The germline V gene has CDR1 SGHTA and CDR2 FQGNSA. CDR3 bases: TGTGCCAGCAGCTTTACAGGGATTAGTGGGCAGTTCTTC. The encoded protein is CASSFTGISGQFF.

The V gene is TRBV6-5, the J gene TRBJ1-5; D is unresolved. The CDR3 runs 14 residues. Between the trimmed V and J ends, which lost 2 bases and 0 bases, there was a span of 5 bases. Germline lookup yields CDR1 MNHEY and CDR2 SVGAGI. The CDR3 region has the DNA TGTGCCAGCAGTTACGCACATAGCAATCAGCCCCAGCATTTT. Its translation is CASSYAHSNQPQHF.

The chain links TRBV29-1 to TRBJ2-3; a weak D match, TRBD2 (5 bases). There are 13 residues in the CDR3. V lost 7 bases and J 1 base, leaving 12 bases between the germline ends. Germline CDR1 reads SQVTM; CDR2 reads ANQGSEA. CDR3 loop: CSGATRGTDTQYF. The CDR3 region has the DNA TGCAGCGGCGCTACGCGGGGCACAGATACGCAGTATTTT.

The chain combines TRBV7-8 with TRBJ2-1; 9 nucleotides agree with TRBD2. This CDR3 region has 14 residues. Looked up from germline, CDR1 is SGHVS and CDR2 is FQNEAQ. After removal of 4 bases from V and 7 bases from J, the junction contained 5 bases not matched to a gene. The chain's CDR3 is CASSSQAGGNEQFF. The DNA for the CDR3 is TGTGCCAGCAGCTCCCAAGCGGGGGGTAATGAGCAGTTCTTC.

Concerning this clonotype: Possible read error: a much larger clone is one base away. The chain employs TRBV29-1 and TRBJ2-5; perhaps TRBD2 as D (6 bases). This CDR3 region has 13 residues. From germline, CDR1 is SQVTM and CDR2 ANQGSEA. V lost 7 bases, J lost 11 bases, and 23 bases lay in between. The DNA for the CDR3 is TGCAGCGGGCGCGGGGAGTCCTACAATGAGCAGTACTTC. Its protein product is CSGRGESYNEQYF.

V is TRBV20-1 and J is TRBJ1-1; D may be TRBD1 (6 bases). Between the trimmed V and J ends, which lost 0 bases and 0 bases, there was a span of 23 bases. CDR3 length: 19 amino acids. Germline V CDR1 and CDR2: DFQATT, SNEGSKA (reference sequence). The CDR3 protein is CSARERFRGPHRMNTEAFF. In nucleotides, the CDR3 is TGCAGTGCTAGAGAGCGATTCAGGGGCCCCCATCGCATGAACACTGAAGCTTTCTTT.

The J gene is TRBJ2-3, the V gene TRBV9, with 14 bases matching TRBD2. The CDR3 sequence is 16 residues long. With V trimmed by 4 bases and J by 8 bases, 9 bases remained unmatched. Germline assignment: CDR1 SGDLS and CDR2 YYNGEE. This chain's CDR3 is CASSPSGTSGGGTQYF. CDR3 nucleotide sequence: TGTGCCAGCAGCCCTAGCGGGACTAGCGGGGGAGGTACGCAGTATTTT.

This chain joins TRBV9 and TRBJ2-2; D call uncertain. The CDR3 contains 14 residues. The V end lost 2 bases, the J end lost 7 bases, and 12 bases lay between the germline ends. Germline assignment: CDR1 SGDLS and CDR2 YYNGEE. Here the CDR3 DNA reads TGTGCCAGCAGCGTCCAGCCCCATGGCGGGGAGCTGTTTTTT. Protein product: CASSVQPHGGELFF.